The 17 T cell receptor beta chains below were found in one sample sequenced in a study of shared clonotypes between healthy human individuals. This table comes from immunoSEQ multiplex PCR, and its TCRdb copy is limited to in-frame clones, with some not included. The table records roughly 700,000 clones, around 72% of them present only once. Sequencing was done on a sample of memory CD4+ T cells sorted from blood. Subset described: CD45RA-negative fraction. The source is a woman in her thirties in good health.

The V call is TRBV19, the J call TRBJ2-2, with D maybe TRBD2 (6 bases). CDR1 LNHDA and CDR2 SQIVND come from the germline V gene (reference sequence). This CDR3 spans 14 amino acids. Trimming shortened V by 5 bases and J by 5 bases, and 12 bases separated the two germline ends. The CDR3 DNA is TGTGCCAGTAGTCTATCTAGCGATACCGGGGAGCTGTTTTTT. This gives the protein CASSLSSDTGELFF.

Concerning this clone itself: The CDR3 carries no conserved terminal phenylalanine or tryptophan, so it likely arises from a read error. It is unclear where the CDR3 begins or ends on the DNA, so no DNA is shown, and the CDR3 is as TCRdb lists it. V usage is TRBV6-6 and J usage is TRBJ2-7; the table names TRBD2, a call not compared with the DNA. Germline values: CDR1 MNHNY, CDR2 SVGAGI (reference sequence). The CDR3 is 9 amino acids in total, end residues counted. The CDR3 region is CASSYSLST.

V gene TRBV28 combines with J gene TRBJ1-2; possibly TRBD1 for D (6 bases). The CDR3 runs 18 residues. V lost 1 base to trimming and J lost 5 bases, with 23 bases between them. Germline values: CDR1 MDHEN, CDR2 SYDVKM. The CDR3 spells CASSLSFGWGDNGYGYTF. The DNA of the CDR3 is TGTGCCAGCAGTTTATCATTCGGGTGGGGGGACAATGGTTATGGCTACACCTTC.

The V call is TRBV4-1, the J call TRBJ2-3; possible D gene TRBD2, 5 bases. Germline lookup yields CDR1 MGHRA and CDR2 YSYEKL. The CDR3 spans 17 residues. V was shortened by 1 base and J by 0 bases, with 14 bases between the two germline ends. DNA for the CDR3: TGCGCCAGCAGCCAAGTTTCCCGAGGGCGGAGCACAGATACGCAGTATTTT. The encoded protein is CASSQVSRGRSTDTQYF.

The V call is TRBV18, the J call TRBJ1-3; TRBD1 agrees at 7 bases. J gave up 0 bases and V 3 bases, and 5 bases lay outside the gene matches. Per the germline V gene, CDR1 is KGHSH and CDR2 is LQKENI. The length of the CDR3 is 16 residues. In DNA form, the CDR3 reads TGTGCCAGCTCACCTCAAGACAGGGTCTCTGGAAACACCATATATTTT. Its protein product is CASSPQDRVSGNTIYF.

The rearrangement joins TRBV13 to TRBJ1-5; D call uncertain. Trimming cost V 5 bases and J 0 bases, with 8 bases left between them. The CDR3 spans 14 residues. Germline CDR1 reads PRHDT; CDR2 reads FYEKMQ (reference sequence). CDR3 protein: CASSSRNSNQPQHF. Here the CDR3 DNA reads TGTGCCAGCAGCAGCCGAAATAGCAATCAGCCCCAGCATTTT.

The gene calls are TRBV6-5 and TRBJ1-1; D ambiguous. CDR3 length equals 15 residues. Germline V gene lookup returns CDR1 MNHEY and CDR2 SVGAGI. Trimming cost V 0 bases and J 0 bases, with 8 bases left between them. CDR3 DNA sequence: TGTGCCAGCAGTTACTCAACCGCCTTGAACACTGAAGCTTTCTTT. Protein product: CASSYSTALNTEAFF.

This sequence joins TRBV11-2 and TRBJ1-1, with no clear D. CDR1 and CDR2 (germline): SGHAT, FQNNGV. This CDR3 has 12 amino acids. The ends were cut back, 0 bases at V and 4 bases at J, with 3 bases in the middle. CDR3 sequence reads: CASSLEITEAFF. The CDR3 DNA reads as TGTGCCAGCAGCTTAGAGATCACTGAAGCTTTCTTT. Drawing the rest from reference TRBV11-2 and TRBJ1-1, the complete variable domain is EAGVAQSPRYKIIEKRQSVAFWCNPISGHATLYWYQQILGQGPKLLIQFQNNGVVDDSQLPKDRFSAERLKGVDSTLKIQPAKLEDSAVYLCASSLEITEAFFGQGTRLTVV.

The chain joins TRBV21-1 to TRBJ1-2; the table calls TRBD1, which could not be checked here. TRBV21-1 is tagged as a pseudogene. This CDR3 has 18 residues. DNA for the CDR3: TGTGCCAGCAGCGCCCCGGGACAGATGAGCGGTTGGGACTATGGCTACACCTTC. It specifies CASSAPGQMSGWDYGYTF.

V gene TRBV7-9 combines with J gene TRBJ1-3; no reliable D call. The CDR3 covers 16 residues. Germline assignment: CDR1 SEHNR and CDR2 FQNEAQ (reference sequence). Between the trimmed V and J ends, which lost 1 base and 1 base, there was a span of 11 bases. Here the CDR3 reads CASSLGRYRSGNTIYF. CDR3 DNA: TGTGCCAGCAGCTTAGGCCGGTACCGGTCTGGAAACACCATATATTTT.

The chain couples TRBV19 to TRBJ2-1; TRBD1 aligns across 8 bases. With 4 bases clipped from V and 9 bases from J, the junction kept 2 bases outside the gene matches. CDR3 length equals 12 residues. Germline values: CDR1 LNHDA, CDR2 SQIVND (reference sequence). In DNA form, the CDR3 reads TGTGCCAGTAGTACGGACAGGGTTGAGCAGTTCTTC. Translating it yields CASSTDRVEQFF.

The CDR3 DNA reads TGCGCCAGCAGCTTATCGGGACAGGGGGGAACCTATGGCTACACCTTC. Protein sequence: CASSLSGQGGTYGYTF. V is TRBV5-1 and J is TRBJ1-2, with 11 nucleotides matching TRBD1. The trim removed 2 bases at V and 4 bases at J, leaving 7 bases unmatched. CDR3 length: 16 residues. Germline CDR1 is SGHRS and CDR2 is YFSETQ.

The chain uses TRBV28 and TRBJ1-2; no definite D call. Trimming took off 6 bases at V and 8 bases at J, with 16 bases between the two ends. CDR1 and CDR2 from the germline V gene are MDHEN and SYDVKM. The CDR3 contains 13 residues. CDR3 loop: CASSQTVMNGYTF. DNA of the CDR3: TGTGCCAGCAGCCAAACAGTGATGAACGGCTACACCTTC.

This clone appeared once. The genes are TRBV4-1 and TRBJ2-3; D call uncertain. Trimming shortened V by 4 bases and J by 2 bases, and 7 bases separated the two germline ends. The CDR3 has 13 residues. Per germline, CDR1 MGHRA and CDR2 YSYEKL. The CDR3 sequence: CASSPSNTDTQYF. For the CDR3, the DNA is TGCGCCAGCAGCCCTTCTAACACAGATACGCAGTATTTT.

This clone was recorded a few times. The V and J genes are TRBV5-6 and TRBJ1-2; D is uncertain. V lost 6 bases, J lost 2 bases, and 11 bases lay in between. CDR3 size: 13 residues. CDR1 is SGHDT and CDR2 is YYEEEE in the germline V gene. The CDR3, as DNA: TGTGCCAGCAACTCGAACCTCAACTATGGCTACACCTTC. Its translation: CASNSNLNYGYTF.

The chain has TRBV6-1 and TRBJ1-2; TRBD1 matches 7 bases. Germline values: CDR1 MNHNS, CDR2 SASEGT. The CDR3 totals 13 residues. The ends lost 5 bases at V and 8 bases at J; junction bases unmatched: 8. This CDR3 is CASSPKGAWGYTF. CDR3 coding DNA: TGTGCCAGCAGTCCCAAGGGGGCTTGGGGCTACACCTTC.

On this clone itself: This sample also contains other DNA sequences that code for the same CDR3. This chain joins TRBV10-1 and TRBJ2-1; D not resolved. The V gene lost 3 bases and the J gene lost 4 bases, with 7 bases spanning the gap. Germline V lookup: CDR1 WNHNN, CDR2 SYGVQD (reference sequence). CDR3 length equals 13 residues. For the CDR3, the DNA is TGCGCCAGCAGTGACGGCCTATACAATGAGCAGTTCTTC. Its translation is CASSDGLYNEQFF.